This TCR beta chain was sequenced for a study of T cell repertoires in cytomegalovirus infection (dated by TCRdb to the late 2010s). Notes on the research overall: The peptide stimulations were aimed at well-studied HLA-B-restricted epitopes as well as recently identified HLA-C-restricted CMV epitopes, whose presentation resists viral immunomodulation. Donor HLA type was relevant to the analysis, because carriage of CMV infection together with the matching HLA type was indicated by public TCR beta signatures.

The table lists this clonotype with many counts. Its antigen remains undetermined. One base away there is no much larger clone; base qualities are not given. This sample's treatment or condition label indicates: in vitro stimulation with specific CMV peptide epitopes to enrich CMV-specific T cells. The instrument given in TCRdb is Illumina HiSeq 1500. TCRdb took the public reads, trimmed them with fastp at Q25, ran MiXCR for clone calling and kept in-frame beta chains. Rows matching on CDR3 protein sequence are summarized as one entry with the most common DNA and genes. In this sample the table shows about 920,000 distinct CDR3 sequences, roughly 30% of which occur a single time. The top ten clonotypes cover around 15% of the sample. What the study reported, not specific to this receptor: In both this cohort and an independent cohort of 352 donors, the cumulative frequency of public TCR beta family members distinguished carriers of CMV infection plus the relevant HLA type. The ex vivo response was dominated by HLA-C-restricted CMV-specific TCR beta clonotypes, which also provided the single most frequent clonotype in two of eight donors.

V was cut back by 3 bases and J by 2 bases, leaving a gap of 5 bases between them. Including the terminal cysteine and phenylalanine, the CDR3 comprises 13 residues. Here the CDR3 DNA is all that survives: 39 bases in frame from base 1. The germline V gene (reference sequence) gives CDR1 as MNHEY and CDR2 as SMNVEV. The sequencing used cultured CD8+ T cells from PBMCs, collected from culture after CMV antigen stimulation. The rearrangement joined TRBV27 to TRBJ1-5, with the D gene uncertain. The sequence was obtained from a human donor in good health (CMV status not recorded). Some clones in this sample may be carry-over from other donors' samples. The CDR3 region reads CASSFSGNQPQHF. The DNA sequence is TGTGCCAGCAGTTTCTCGGGCAATCAGCCCCAGCATTTT.